Presented here are 19 T cell receptor beta chains from one specimen sequenced in a study of radiotherapy plus CTLA-4 blockade in lung cancer. Sequenced by immunoSEQ multiplex PCR; TCRdb stores in-frame clones only, minus some. The profile shows around 40,000 clones, 75% to 90% of them singletons. The source was peripheral blood, collected from a patient treated with radiotherapy plus ipilimumab. These receptors were obtained from a human donor with non-small cell lung cancer who had stable disease on radiotherapy plus ipilimumab.

The rearrangement links TRBV5-4 to TRBJ1-2; TRBD1 is a possible D gene (5 bases). The CDR3 runs 16 residues. V lost 0 bases and J 5 bases, leaving 17 bases between the germline ends. Germline V gene sequence: CDR1 SGHNT, CDR2 YYREEE (reference sequence). DNA for the CDR3: TGTGCCAGCAGCTTGGGAGCCAGGGCCCCACAATATGGCTACACCTTC. This sequence encodes CASSLGARAPQYGYTF.

The V and J genes are TRBV7-3 and TRBJ2-7; 9 bases map to TRBD1. With V trimmed by 4 bases and J by 6 bases, 10 bases remained unmatched. The germline V gene has CDR1 SGHTA and CDR2 FQGTGA. CDR3 length equals 15 residues. The CDR3 is CASSSRGGQGLEQYF. The CDR3 coding sequence is TGTGCCAGCAGCTCCAGGGGGGGACAGGGACTCGAGCAGTACTTC.

The chain employs TRBV27 and TRBJ1-5; 7 bases fit TRBD1. V dropped 4 bases and J dropped 3; count of bases not matched to a gene: 3. This CDR3 spans 14 amino acids. Germline CDR1 reads MNHEY; CDR2 reads SMNVEV (reference sequence). CDR3 in DNA: TGTGCCAGCAGTTCCAGGGGGTTCAATCAGCCCCAGCATTTT. Protein product: CASSSRGFNQPQHF.

To note about this clone: Relative to the germline gene, one junction end is altered; a read error may explain this. The rearrangement joins TRBV7-7 to TRBJ2-5, with D maybe TRBD1 (5 bases). The CDR3 length is 14 residues. Germline CDR1 is SSHAT and CDR2 is FNYEAQ (reference sequence). The CDR3 DNA reads as TGTGCTAGCAGCTTTGACAGAACGAAAGAGACCCAGTACTTC. This codes for CASSFDRTKETQYF.

V gene TRBV9 combines with J gene TRBJ1-5; 7 bases align to TRBD1. CDR1 is SGDLS, CDR2 YYNGEE, per germline. V was clipped by 3 bases and J by 4 bases; unmatched bases: 7. There are 15 residues in the CDR3. CDR3 amino acids: CASSAGDRLNQPQHF. The CDR3 DNA reads TGTGCCAGCAGCGCGGGGGACAGATTGAATCAGCCCCAGCATTTT.

The chain couples TRBV6-6 to TRBJ2-5; D ambiguous. The germline gives CDR1 MNHNY, CDR2 SVGAGI (reference sequence). The CDR3 is made up of 11 amino acids. The V end was cut by 4 bases, the J end by 4 bases, with 4 bases between. This CDR3 is CASSSVETQYF. The DNA for the CDR3 is TGTGCCAGCAGTTCTGTAGAGACCCAGTACTTC.

The V gene is TRBV2, the J gene TRBJ2-1; the match to TRBD2 covers 9 bases. With 8 bases clipped from V and 7 bases from J, the junction kept 15 bases outside the gene matches. The germline gives CDR1 SNHLY, CDR2 FYNNEI. The CDR3 has 16 amino acids. CDR3 DNA: TGTGCCAGCTACCCCGCGGGCGGGAGGGCCTCAAATGAGCAGTTCTTC. Protein product: CASYPAGGRASNEQFF.

The V gene is TRBV2, the J gene TRBJ1-4, with D possibly matching TRBD1 (5 bases). The V end was cut by 3 bases, the J end by 11 bases, with 13 bases between. CDR1 and CDR2 from the germline V gene are SNHLY and FYNNEI. The CDR3 covers 13 residues. CDR3 amino acids: CASSESRAVKLFF. The DNA of the CDR3 is TGTGCCAGCAGTGAGTCCAGGGCAGTCAAACTGTTTTTT.

This chain uses TRBV9 with TRBJ2-2; D not resolved. Germline CDR1 is SGDLS and CDR2 is YYNGEE. With 4 bases removed from V and 3 bases from J, the gap between germline ends came to 13 bases. The CDR3 has 15 residues. CDR3 in DNA: TGTGCCAGCAGCCCACTAACTCCCGACACCGGGGAGCTGTTTTTT. Its protein product is CASSPLTPDTGELFF.

V is TRBV5-1 and J is TRBJ2-7; TRBD1 matches at 7 bases. V lost 0 bases to trimming and J lost 6 bases; unmatched junction nucleotides: 0. Germline V gene lookup returns CDR1 SGHRS and CDR2 YFSETQ. The CDR3 sequence is 12 residues long. CDR3 sequence (DNA): TGCGCCAGCAGCTTGGCAGGGGGCGAGCAGTACTTC. This codes for CASSLAGGEQYF.

This chain joins TRBV5-4 and TRBJ2-1; 11 bases match TRBD2. The CDR3 is 15 amino acids. Germline assignment: CDR1 SGHNT and CDR2 YYREEE (reference sequence). V lost 5 bases, J lost 4 bases, and 5 bases stayed unmatched. CDR3 DNA sequence: TGTGCCAGCAGGACCGGGACTAGCGGTTACAATGAGCAGTTCTTC. It translates to CASRTGTSGYNEQFF.

The sample holds a few counts of this clone. The chain has TRBV2 and TRBJ2-5; 7 positions match TRBD2. The DNA end lines up better with TRBJ2-7; the J call may be wrong. Germline V gives CDR1 SNHLY, CDR2 FYNNEI. The CDR3 runs 12 residues. The CDR3 DNA reads TGTGCCAGCAGGAGGGAGGGGAACGAGCAGTACTTC. It encodes CASRREGNEQYF.

The CDR3 here is CASSPPSGSTNEQFF. CDR3 sequence (DNA): TGTGCCAGCAGCCCGCCGAGCGGGAGTACCAATGAGCAGTTCTTC. The chain combines TRBV5-4 with TRBJ2-1; 8 nucleotides agree with TRBD2. With 4 bases clipped from V and 6 bases from J, the junction kept 9 bases outside the gene matches. The CDR3 totals 15 residues. Germline V gene data show CDR1 as SGHNT and CDR2 as YYREEE (reference sequence).

The rearrangement joins TRBV2 to TRBJ2-1; possibly TRBD1 for D (5 bases). Germline V CDR1 and CDR2: SNHLY, FYNNEI. Trimming took 4 bases from V and 9 from J, leaving 22 bases between them. The CDR3 consists of 16 residues. The CDR3, as DNA: TGTGCCAGCAGTGTAAACGGGCACGGCAGGGAAAGTGAGCAGTTCTTC. Protein sequence: CASSVNGHGRESEQFF.

This chain uses TRBV9 with TRBJ1-1; D is undetermined. The V end was cut by 0 bases, the J end by 4 bases, with 13 bases between. Per germline, CDR1 SGDLS and CDR2 YYNGEE. There are 15 residues in the CDR3. The CDR3 region has the DNA TGTGCCAGCAGCGTAGGGCCCAGGCGTGGCACTGAAGCTTTCTTT. Translated: CASSVGPRRGTEAFF.

The chain employs TRBV7-2 and TRBJ1-4; D is uncertain. Germline CDR1 is SGHTA and CDR2 is FQGNSA. V was clipped by 3 bases and J by 7 bases, with 9 bases between them. CDR3 size: 13 residues. This CDR3 reads CASSFGQAEKLFF. The CDR3, as DNA: TGTGCCAGCAGCTTTGGGCAGGCTGAAAAACTGTTTTTT.

This chain links TRBV7-2 with TRBJ2-7; 9 bases match TRBD1. The length of the CDR3 is 15 residues. V lost 7 bases to trimming and J lost 3 bases; unmatched junction nucleotides: 10. Germline CDR1 SGHTA, CDR2 FQGNSA. The CDR3 sequence: CASTEGTGSFYEQYF. Here the CDR3 DNA reads TGTGCCAGCACTGAGGGGACAGGGTCGTTCTACGAGCAGTACTTC.

CDR3 amino acids: CASSFSGGAQNEQFF. The CDR3 DNA reads TGTGCCAGCAGCTTCTCGGGGGGGGCGCAGAACGAGCAGTTCTTC. The chain couples TRBV7-3 to TRBJ2-1, with 8 bases that match TRBD2. The CDR3 is 15 residues long. The germline V gene has CDR1 SGHTA and CDR2 FQGTGA. V dropped 3 bases and J dropped 10; count of bases not matched to a gene: 11.

The CDR3 loop is CASSPRQAGEQFF. Written as DNA, the CDR3 is TGTGCCAGCAGCCCCCGACAGGCGGGTGAGCAGTTCTTC. The rearrangement links TRBV5-6 to TRBJ2-1; the D gene is possibly TRBD1 (6 bases). V was pared by 4 bases and J by 9 bases, with 14 bases between. Germline CDR1 and CDR2: SGHDT and YYEEEE. The CDR3 spans 13 residues.